This TCR beta chain was sequenced in a study of blood T cell repertoires in COVID-19 (TCRdb year 2020). About the investigation overall: Samples from collaborators originated in the United States, Italy and Spain and spanned both the acute and convalescent phases of COVID-19. The material from the prospective study consisted of cDNA or gDNA derived from T cells, B-cell-depleted T cells, or PBMCs. Subjects who had been exposed to COVID-19, were actively infected with it, or had recovered from it provided the deeply sampled blood TCRbeta repertoires that made up the dataset. The repertoires were released in a freely available public database intended as a resource for research on the immune response to SARS-CoV-2. Samples were obtained from the ongoing ImmuneRACE study (first 160 participants) and from about 1,300 subjects provided by 6 global collaborators. Sample metadata almost always included a de-identified subject ID, COVID-19 status, age in years and sex. Where available, HLA class I and class II types were obtained from metadata supplied by the sample provider rather than from assay-based typing. On the study overall, not on this receptor specifically: Clinical and demographic metadata were provided uncurated, with the amount varying by source and participant.

TCRbeta CDR3 regions were amplified from genomic DNA by means of the immunoSEQ Assay, a bias-controlled multiplex PCR. Processing in the source paper ran as follows. The number of nucleated cells in each sample was estimated from the amplification of reference gene primers within the assay. Sequence reads were collapsed and filtered to measure the absolute abundance of every unique TCRbeta CDR3 rearrangement. For each sample, productive Simpson clonality was calculated as the square root of Simpson's diversity index across productive rearrangements. Here the immuneACCESS table is served through TCRdb, limited to in-frame sequences with V and J called. Missing clones are a known gap in these copies; in checked studies unresolved V genes cover under half, and the rest lacks a known reason. The V and J calls and clone size are taken from that table; D and trimming were inferred from the DNA. The sample table shows 270,000 or so clones, and 70% to 90% are seen once. 6.6% of the sample is taken by the ten largest.

The V end loses 3 bases and the J end loses 2 bases, and a stretch of 7 bases separates them. The CDR3 sequence holds 13 residues, the cysteine and phenylalanine included. The sequence is cut down to CDR3 DNA, 39 bases in frame from base 1. CDR1 and CDR2 are drawn from the germline V gene: KGHSY, FQNENV. On this clone: No antigen is known for it. Base qualities are not recorded, but no much larger clone differs from it by a single base.

In the prospective study, participants were roughly 18 to 100 years old, resided in 25 or so geographic areas of the United States, and were enrolled through a virtual design. In the prospective study, participants were assigned to cohorts based on the clinical history participants reported in a screening survey and a study questionnaire. A participant counted as exposed if, within 2 weeks of entering the study, that participant had been in contact with someone who had a PCR-confirmed or clinician-diagnosed COVID-19 case. Mobile phlebotomists in the prospective study collected whole blood, serum and a nasopharyngeal or oropharyngeal swab from every participant. Additional blood draws and questionnaires over an approximately two-month period could optionally be provided by prospective study participants. Blood samples from the prospective study were shipped frozen or at room temperature prior to DNA extraction.

Recombination linked TRBV16 to TRBJ1-2, with no confidently assigned D gene. This TCR derives from a woman aged 45 to 65 who had been exposed to COVID-19. Sequenced: PBMCs or T cells enriched from blood (not recorded which). The nucleotides are TGTGCCAGCAGCCAGGGAGTGAACTATGGCTACACCTTC. This sequence encodes CASSQGVNYGYTF.